This record covers a single T cell receptor (beta chain). Its antigen is not known. One junction end disagrees with the germline gene, perhaps due to a read error. TCRbeta libraries were built with three rounds of nested PCR, modified from ARM-PCR. TCRdb re-called the multiplex PCR reads with MiXCR, one entry per CDR3 protein. Of 75,000 to 80,000 distinct CDR3 sequences listed, less than 85% are singletons. This CDR3 is built from 16 residues. The germline V gene encodes CDR1 SQVTM and CDR2 ANQGSEA. This record comes from a study of tumor and adjacent non-tumor tissue in lung cancer. Across the whole study: On average, productive TCRbeta reads reached some 4.2 million per sample.

General observations from the study: Tumor TCR diversity, when higher, was linked to shorter survival. Tumor tissue had significantly higher TCR diversity than normal lung.

RNA was extracted from bulk tissue without any cell sorting. Distant lung tissue was collected more than 3 cm away from the tumor edge. Sequencing was carried out using distant non-tumor lung tissue. The chain combines TRBV29-1 with TRBJ1-2; D uncertain. This clonotype originated in a man between 65 and 80 years old with non-small cell lung cancer. In nucleotides, the CDR3 is TGCAGCGTTGTCCCCTATTATTCCTCGGGAGAAGATGGCTATACCTTC. This encodes CSVVPYYSSGEDGYTF.